The 13 T cell receptor beta chains below come from one sample, sequenced in a study of Graves' ophthalmopathy and Graves' hyperthyroidism. The study amplified TCR beta CDR3 regions using RNA transcripts. The first-round RT-PCR employed HTBI primers together with the Qiagen OneStep RT-PCR kit. A multiplex PCR was then performed as the second round. TCRdb independently ran MiXCR on the multiplex PCR reads; one entry per CDR3 protein. The sample carries roughly 1.1 million distinct CDR3 sequences, roughly 35% recorded once. Input material: peripheral blood or thyroid tissue (not recorded which). These receptors all come from an adult man with Graves' hyperthyroidism.

Note on this clonotype: The germline gene is not matched at one end of the junction; a read error may be the cause. CDR3 in DNA: TGTGCCAGCAGCGTAAGACAGGTCCAAGAGGCCCAGTACTTC. Residues: CASSVRQVQEAQYF. V usage is TRBV7-2 and J usage is TRBJ2-5, with D perhaps TRBD1 (6 bases). Germline V gene data show CDR1 as SGHTA and CDR2 as FQGNSA. The CDR3 contains 14 residues.

This clonotype was recorded once. The chain combines TRBV5-6 with TRBJ1-1; TRBD1 agrees at 10 bases. The CDR3 has 16 amino acids. CDR1 is SGHDT, CDR2 YYEEEE, per germline. After removal of 2 bases from V and 1 base from J, the junction contained 5 bases not matched to a gene. The chain's CDR3 is CASSFGTGVANTEAFF. DNA of the CDR3: TGTGCCAGCAGCTTTGGGACAGGGGTCGCGAACACTGAAGCTTTCTTT.

This clonotype was seen a single time. Possible read error: a much larger clone is one base away. The genes are TRBV9 and TRBJ2-5; D is uncertain. The germline V gene encodes CDR1 SGDLS and CDR2 YYNGEE. The V gene lost 3 bases and the J gene lost 9 bases, with 9 bases spanning the gap. The CDR3 extends over 11 amino acids. CDR3 amino acids: CASSAGGAQYF. The CDR3 DNA reads TGTGCCAGCAGCGCAGGTGGGGCCCAGTACTTC.

The CDR3 DNA reads as TGCGCCAGCAGTAGTAGAATCCAAGAGACCCAGTACTTC. Translation gives CASSSRIQETQYF. The V and J genes are TRBV10-2 and TRBJ2-5; no definite D call. Deletions cut 5 bases from V and 1 base from J, with 8 bases between. Per germline, CDR1 WSHSY and CDR2 SAAADI. This CDR3 region has 13 residues.

There are many counts of this clonotype. V and J are TRBV20-1 and TRBJ2-7, with TRBD2 as a possible D gene (6 bases). The CDR3 covers 12 residues. Germline CDR1 reads DFQATT; CDR2 reads SNEGSKA (reference sequence). Between the trimmed V and J ends, which lost 3 bases and 5 bases, there was a span of 11 bases. Written as DNA, the CDR3 is TGCAGTGCTAGCGGGAGTTATCACGAGCAGTACTTC. It specifies CSASGSYHEQYF.

The chain links TRBV2 to TRBJ1-2, with 8 bases lining up with TRBD1. The J segment lost 2 bases and the V segment lost 2 bases, leaving 7 bases of the junction unmatched. The CDR3 spans 16 residues. Germline CDR1 is SNHLY and CDR2 is FYNNEI. The CDR3 region has the DNA TGTGCCAGCAGTGAAAGCTGGGCAGGGGGCAACTATGGCTACACCTTC. This translates into CASSESWAGGNYGYTF.

The rearrangement links TRBV2 to TRBJ1-2; TRBD1 matches 7 bases. Germline-derived CDR1 and CDR2 are SNHLY and FYNNEI. The CDR3 spans 14 residues. The V gene end was trimmed by 8 bases and the J gene end by 4 bases; junction bases not matched to a gene: 10. In DNA form, the CDR3 reads TGTGCCAGCTGCCGGGACAGAGCCTCCTATGGCTACACCTTC. It codes for CASCRDRASYGYTF. The variable domain in full, completed from reference TRBV2 and TRBJ1-2, reads EPEVTQTPSHQVTQMGQEVILRCVPISNHLYFYWYRQILGQKVEFLVSFYNNEISEKSEIFDDQFSVERPDGSNFTLKIRSTKLEDSAMYFCASCRDRASYGYTFGSGTRLTVV.

This clonotype was counted ten times or more. The chain has TRBV5-1 and TRBJ1-4, with D possibly TRBD1 on 6 matching bases. The CDR3 contains 14 residues. CDR1 is SGHRS, CDR2 YFSETQ, per germline. Trimming pared 4 bases from V and 7 bases from J, leaving 14 bases between. The CDR3: CASSQQGGSEKLFF. The CDR3 DNA follows: TGCGCCAGCAGCCAACAGGGAGGGAGTGAAAAACTGTTTTTT.

This clonotype came up once. The chain links TRBV7-2 to TRBJ1-4, with a tentative D call TRBD1 (5 bases). V lost 1 base and J lost 7, with 16 bases in between. Germline CDR1 and CDR2: SGHTA and FQGNSA. This CDR3 is 16 amino acids long. The DNA for the CDR3 is TGTGCCAGCAGCTTAGGGGGCAGGCGGTCGAGTGAAAAACTGTTTTTT. It encodes CASSLGGRRSSEKLFF.

CDR3 nucleotides: TGTGCCAGCAGCCGTTTAGGGCTTCTCAGGCCTCTTCAAGAGACCCAGTACTTC. Translation: CASSRLGLLRPLQETQYF. V and J are TRBV2 and TRBJ2-5, with D hard to call. Trimming removed 6 bases from V and 2 bases from J, with 25 bases in between. The germline gives CDR1 SNHLY, CDR2 FYNNEI. This CDR3 comprises 18 residues.

This clonotype was observed a few times. CDR3 residues: CASSWGLVNEQYF. The DNA of the CDR3 is TGTGCCAGCAGTTGGGGACTAGTTAATGAGCAGTACTTC. The chain carries TRBV6-6 and TRBJ2-7, with TRBD2 matching 8 bases. The CDR3 consists of 13 residues. The trim removed 4 bases at V and 7 bases at J, leaving 6 bases unmatched. CDR1 is MNHNY, CDR2 SVGAGI, per germline (reference sequence).

On this clonotype itself: A much more abundant neighbour one base away suggests this may be a read error. The chain employs TRBV7-6 and TRBJ1-2; TRBD1 matches at 7 bases. V gave up 4 bases and J gave up 2 bases; unmatched junction bases: 4. The CDR3 contains 14 residues. Germline V gene lookup returns CDR1 SGHVS and CDR2 FNYEAQ. The CDR3 DNA sequence: TGTGCCAGCAGCTCCGGGACAGAAAACTATGGCTACACCTTC. Encoded protein: CASSSGTENYGYTF.

The chain recombines TRBV28 with TRBJ1-4; D is ambiguous. CDR3 length: 14 residues. Trimming took off 6 bases at V and 10 bases at J, with 18 bases between the two ends. The germline gives CDR1 MDHEN, CDR2 SYDVKM. The DNA for the CDR3 is TGTGCCAGCAGCCTTACAGCGCCCGAGGGAAAACTGTTTTTT. The encoded protein is CASSLTAPEGKLFF.